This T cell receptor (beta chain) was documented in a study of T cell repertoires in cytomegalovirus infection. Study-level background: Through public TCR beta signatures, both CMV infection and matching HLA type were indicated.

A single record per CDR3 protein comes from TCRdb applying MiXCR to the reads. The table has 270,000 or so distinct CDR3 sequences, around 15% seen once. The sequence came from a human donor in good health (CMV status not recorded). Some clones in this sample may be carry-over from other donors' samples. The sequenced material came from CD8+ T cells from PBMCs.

CDR3 sequence: CSVEPQQGLNYGYTF. The DNA of the CDR3 is TGCAGCGTTGAACCCCAACAGGGACTTAACTATGGCTACACCTTC. This chain links TRBV29-1 with TRBJ1-2; D is possibly TRBD1 (6 bases). This CDR3 has 15 amino acids. Trimming pared 2 bases from V and 1 base from J, leaving 14 bases between. CDR1 is SQVTM and CDR2 is ANQGSEA in the germline V gene.